This TCR beta chain came from a study of control samples from healthy donors and cancer patients. In this sample, this clone turned up a few times. Profiled with immunoSEQ multiplex PCR; TCRdb holds only in-frame clones, not every one. Among over 150,000 clones, roughly 94% were seen once, and the ten largest hold approximately 14%. This CDR3 has 14 amino acids. Germline CDR1 MNHEY, CDR2 SVGAGI. J lost 0 bases, V lost 10 bases, and 3 bases had no gene match. The source material was PBMCs. The V call is TRBV6-5, the J call TRBJ2-6, with TRBD1 identical over 7 bases. This TCR was sampled from a man in his 60s with colorectal cancer. This CDR3 reads CATGQASGANVLTF. CDR3 in DNA: TGTGCCACTGGACAGGCCTCTGGGGCCAACGTCCTGACTTTC.